The rows below give T cell receptor beta chains drawn from one sample of a study of cytotoxic CD8 clonotypes in ibrutinib-treated CLL. Assay: immunoSEQ multiplex PCR; the TCRdb copy retains only in-frame clones and omits some. There are some 300,000 clones in the sample; about 77% occur only once, and about 6.7% lies in the top ten. Sequences were derived from PBMCs, sampled before ibrutinib treatment. The receptors were gathered from a human donor with chronic lymphocytic leukemia. Both conserved end residues are part of each CDR3. The listing skips clone size in some rows; elsewhere it reads once, few, many or a size class.

v_call: TRBV5-6
clone_size: once
j_call: TRBJ2-1
cdr3_aa: CASRRFSSYNEQFF

v_call: TRBV7-8
clone_size: few
j_call: TRBJ2-1
cdr3_aa: CASSFWEYNEQFF

v_call: TRBV6-5
clone_size: few
j_call: TRBJ1-2
cdr3_aa: CASSYSGGGYTF

v_call: TRBV18
clone_size: .
j_call: TRBJ1-2
cdr3_aa: CASSPKSDRAHGYTF

v_call: TRBV29-1
clone_size: few
j_call: TRBJ1-2
cdr3_aa: CSVAQSNYGYTF

v_call: TRBV7-9
clone_size: .
j_call: TRBJ2-1
cdr3_aa: CASSLARLAGSSNEQFF

v_call: TRBV21-1
clone_size: once
j_call: TRBJ2-7
cdr3_aa: CASSKCQPRSSYEQYF

v_call: TRBV18
clone_size: few
j_call: TRBJ1-3
cdr3_aa: CASSPAQGAGNTIYF

v_call: TRBV9
clone_size: .
j_call: TRBJ1-2
cdr3_aa: CASSVGQGARGYTF

v_call: TRBV7-6
clone_size: .
j_call: TRBJ2-7
cdr3_aa: CASSLGASGISEQYF

v_call: TRBV18
clone_size: .
j_call: TRBJ1-1
cdr3_aa: CASFGTANTEAFF

v_call: TRBV9
clone_size: few
j_call: TRBJ1-1
cdr3_aa: CASSAGTVNTEAFF

v_call: TRBV7-3
clone_size: .
j_call: TRBJ2-2
cdr3_aa: CASSLTDRTGELFF

v_call: TRBV12-5
clone_size: .
j_call: TRBJ2-1
cdr3_aa: CASGTSSYNEQFF

v_call: TRBV6-1
clone_size: once
j_call: TRBJ2-3
cdr3_aa: CASTKVEDTQYF

v_call: TRBV7-2
clone_size: .
j_call: TRBJ2-1
cdr3_aa: CASSSLTWEQFF

v_call: TRBV10-3
clone_size: once
j_call: TRBJ2-2
cdr3_aa: CAITQILGAGGGPGELFF

v_call: TRBV30
clone_size: .
j_call: TRBJ1-3
cdr3_aa: CAWSVGGEVTIYF

v_call: TRBV4-2
clone_size: .
j_call: TRBJ1-2
cdr3_aa: CASSQDIGLRYGYTF

v_call: TRBV4-2
clone_size: .
j_call: TRBJ2-7
cdr3_aa: CASSPITGGQGFFRGAYEQYF

v_call: TRBV4-3
clone_size: .
j_call: TRBJ1-2
cdr3_aa: CASSQDRTGRYGYTF

v_call: TRBV7-8
clone_size: once
j_call: TRBJ2-2
cdr3_aa: CASSKAGGHTGELFF

v_call: TRBV10-1
clone_size: few
j_call: TRBJ2-3
cdr3_aa: CASSTSRSAELTDTQYF

v_call: TRBV10-2
clone_size: few
j_call: TRBJ1-2
cdr3_aa: CASSETTGYNYGYTF

v_call: TRBV5-1
clone_size: once
j_call: TRBJ2-1
cdr3_aa: CASSVDRYNEQFF

v_call: TRBV11-1
clone_size: .
j_call: TRBJ2-2
cdr3_aa: CASSLVLAGTANTGELFF

v_call: TRBV21-1
clone_size: .
j_call: TRBJ2-7
cdr3_aa: CASLYSVSGRLYEQYF

v_call: TRBV14
clone_size: .
j_call: TRBJ2-7
cdr3_aa: CASSQQGLGYEQYF

v_call: TRBV15
clone_size: .
j_call: TRBJ1-2
cdr3_aa: CATSRDRGGGYTF